The entry that follows covers one TCR beta chain sequence. This clonotype came up many times. The target of this receptor is not known. No base quality values were provided; no much bigger clone lies one nucleotide off. CDR1 and CDR2, looked up from the germline V gene (reference sequence), are LNHDA and SQIVND. Taken from cysteine to phenylalanine, the CDR3 has 16 residues. Only the CDR3 region is kept as DNA, spanning 48 bases read in frame from base 1. V is cut by 7 bases and J by 2 bases, and the space between the germline ends is 18 bases. Reads for this sample came from an Illumina HiSeq 2500. TCR beta libraries were prepared by quantitative 5'-RACE with molecular barcodes. In the paper's pipeline: Disease-linked TCR variants were identified with a new computational method built on a probabilistic model of VDJ rearrangement. Using fastp trimming at Q25 and MiXCR clonotype assembly, TCRdb reanalyzed the public sequencing data and kept in-frame beta chains. Entries that share a CDR3 protein sequence are merged under the most common genes and DNA. The V and J calls were determined by TCRdb, not by the authors. The sample data list roughly 240,000 distinct CDR3 sequences, and less than 9.5% of these were observed just once. The leading ten clones occupy approximately 5% of the sample.

These data originate in a study of CD8 T cells in ankylosing spondylitis (dated by TCRdb to the late 2010s). In terms of the full investigation: To find TCR variants linked to disease, the study profiled T cell receptor beta repertoires in ankylosing spondylitis patients and healthy donors. In total, the full study cohort was made up of about 110 healthy donors and roughly 27 ankylosing spondylitis patients. Peripheral blood was sampled, and synovial fluid was additionally collected from ankylosing spondylitis patients. Broader findings and caveats from the paper: The disease-linked clones showed a CD8+ phenotype and occurred at relatively low frequencies in peripheral blood. Some of the motif variants had been reported before in the synovial fluid and blood of reactive arthritis patients, a finding that suggests common disease-initiation mechanisms. The disease-linked clones were reported as significantly enriched in matched synovial fluid samples from ankylosing spondylitis patients. A TCR beta motif of fewer than 10 highly homologous amino acid variants appeared characteristic of blood from ankylosing spondylitis patients.

The sample taken for sequencing was blood, either unsorted or a sorted T cell fraction (not recorded which). The rearranged chain carries TRBV19 and TRBJ2-1; a tentative D match to TRBD2 spans 6 bases. The clonotype originates from a female donor with ankylosing spondylitis or in good health (not recorded which). The CDR3 region: CASTTRDSGAYNEQFF. The nucleotide sequence reads TGTGCCAGTACCACACGGGATAGCGGAGCCTACAATGAGCAGTTCTTC. Reference TRBV19 and TRBJ2-1 genes cover what lies past the CDR3, so the full variable domain is DGGITQSPKYLFRKEGQNVTLSCEQNLNHDAMYWYRQDPGQGLRLIYYSQIVNDFQKGDIAEGYSVSREKKESFPLTVTSAQKNPTAFYLCASTTRDSGAYNEQFFGPGTRLTVL.